Sequencing of this T cell receptor beta chain was carried out in a study of blood T cell repertoires in COVID-19. Across the whole study: From the United States, Italy and Spain came samples of acute and convalescent COVID-19. The cDNA or gDNA used as material had been derived from T cells, B-cell-depleted T cells, or PBMCs.

Unmatched junction bases numbered 5, after V lost 9 bases and J lost 5 bases. This CDR3 contains 13 residues. The germline gives CDR1 MNHEY, CDR2 SVGAGI. Original data processing: Reference gene primer amplification yielded estimated nucleated cell counts. TCRdb's table, derived via immunoSEQ multiplex PCR, lists solely in-frame clones and lacks some. V, J and clone size reflect that table, while D and trimming were determined from the DNA. Among approximately 140,000 clones listed, approximately 84% were seen once. The chain carries TRBV6-5 and TRBJ1-5, with 9 nucleotides matching TRBD1. The receptor was isolated from a man aged 70-80 years with acute or convalescent COVID-19. Source material: peripheral blood. CDR3 DNA: TGTGCCAGTGAGGGACAGGGAGATCAGCCCCAGCATTTT. This translates into CASEGQGDQPQHF.